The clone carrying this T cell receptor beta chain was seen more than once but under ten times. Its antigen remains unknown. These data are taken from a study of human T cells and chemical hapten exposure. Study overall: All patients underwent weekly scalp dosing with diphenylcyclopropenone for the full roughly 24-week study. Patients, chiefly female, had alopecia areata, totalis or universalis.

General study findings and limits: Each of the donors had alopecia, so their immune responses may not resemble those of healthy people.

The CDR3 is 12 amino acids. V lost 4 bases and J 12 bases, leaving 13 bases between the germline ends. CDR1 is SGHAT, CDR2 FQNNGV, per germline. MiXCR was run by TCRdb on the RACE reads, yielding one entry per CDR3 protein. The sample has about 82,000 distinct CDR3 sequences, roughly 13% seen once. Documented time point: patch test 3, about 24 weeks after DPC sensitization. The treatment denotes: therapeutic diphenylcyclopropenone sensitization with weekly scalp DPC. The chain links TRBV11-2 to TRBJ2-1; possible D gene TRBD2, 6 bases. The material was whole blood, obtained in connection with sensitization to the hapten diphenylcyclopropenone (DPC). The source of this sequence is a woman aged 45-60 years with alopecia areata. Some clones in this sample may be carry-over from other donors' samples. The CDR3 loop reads CASSSAGRLQFF. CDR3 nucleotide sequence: TGTGCCAGCAGCTCTGCGGGAAGGTTGCAGTTCTTC.